This T cell receptor (beta chain) originates from a study of T cells in Graves' hyperthyroidism and ophthalmopathy. Study-wide results and limits: For ophthalmopathy, model prediction preceded onset by a median roughly 6.5 months. A model using 13 V-J features told ophthalmopathy apart from stable hyperthyroidism. Most thyroid clonotypes expanded above 0.001 were also detected in blood.

For this clonotype: The target antigen is unknown.

RNA transcripts yielded amplified TCR beta CDR3 regions. The HTBI primer set drove a first-round RT-PCR of the TCR CDR3. TCRdb re-analysed the multiplex PCR reads in MiXCR, keeping a single row per CDR3 protein. This sample has 610,000 or so distinct CDR3 sequences; 35% to 55% occur once, and the top ten carry around 7.7%. Germline CDR1 reads DFQATT; CDR2 reads SNEGSKA (reference sequence). CDR3 length: 13 amino acids. After removal of 4 bases from V and 2 bases from J, the junction contained 1 base not matched to a gene. The material sequenced was peripheral blood or thyroid tissue (not recorded which). The V and J genes are TRBV20-1 and TRBJ2-7, with 11 bases that match TRBD2. The sequence derives from a woman aged 18-29 years with Graves' hyperthyroidism. The DNA of the CDR3 is TGCAGTGCTACGACTAGCGGGACCTACGAGCAGTACTTC. This gives the protein CSATTSGTYEQYF.